This T cell receptor (beta chain) was recorded in a study of blood T cells in healthy people across ages. Study observations and caveats: While age rose, TCR beta diversity per million T cells dropped in a roughly linear way.

The CDR3 totals 15 residues. Germline values: CDR1 SGHVS, CDR2 FQNEAQ. V shed 4 bases and J 8 bases; nucleotides not matched to a gene: 8. PCR was performed a second time for about 6 to 12 cycles using a sample-barcoded 5' primer and a J-beta primer mix. TCRdb ran MiXCR on the 5' RACE reads and lists one entry per CDR3 protein. The sample has more than 500,000 distinct CDR3 sequences, roughly a quarter seen once. The table lists this clonotype with a few counts. Its antigen is not identified. Drawing of peripheral blood yielded about 9.7 milliliters from each donor. The authors isolated at least 7 million PBMCs per sample. These data also formed part of another study, on T cells of mothers and their children. That source adds: Over five children and their three healthy Caucasian mothers were the donors.

The origin of this receptor is a boy aged 2 to 9 in good health. V and J are TRBV7-8 and TRBJ1-6, with 7 bases fitting TRBD1. The specimen was blood. The DNA of the CDR3 is TGTGCCAGCAGCTACGGGACAGCAACCGATTCACCCCTCCACTTT. It is translated as CASSYGTATDSPLHF.